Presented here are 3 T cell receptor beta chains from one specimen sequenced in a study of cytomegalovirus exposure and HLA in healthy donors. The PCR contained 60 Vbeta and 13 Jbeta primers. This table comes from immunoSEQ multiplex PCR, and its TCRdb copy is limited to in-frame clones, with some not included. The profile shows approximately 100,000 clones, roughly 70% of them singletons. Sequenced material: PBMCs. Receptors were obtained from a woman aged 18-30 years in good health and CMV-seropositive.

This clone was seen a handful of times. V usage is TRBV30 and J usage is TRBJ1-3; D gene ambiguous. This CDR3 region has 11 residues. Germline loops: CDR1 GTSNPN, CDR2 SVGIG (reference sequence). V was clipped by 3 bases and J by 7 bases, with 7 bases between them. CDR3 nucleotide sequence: TGTGCCTGGAGCTCTACGAACACCATATATTTT. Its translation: CAWSSTNTIYF. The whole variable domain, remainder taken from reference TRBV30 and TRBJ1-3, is SQTIHQWPATLVQPVGSPLSLECTVEGTSNPNLYWYRQAAGRGLQLLFYSVGIGQISSEVPQNLSASRPQDRQFILSSKKLLLSDSGFYLCAWSSTNTIYFGEGSWLTVV.

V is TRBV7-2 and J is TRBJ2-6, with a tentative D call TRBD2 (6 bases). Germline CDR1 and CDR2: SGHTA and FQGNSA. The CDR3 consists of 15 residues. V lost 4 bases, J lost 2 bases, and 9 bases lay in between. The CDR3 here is CASSSIAAGANVLTF. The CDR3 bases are TGTGCCAGCAGCTCGATAGCGGCTGGGGCCAACGTCCTGACTTTC.

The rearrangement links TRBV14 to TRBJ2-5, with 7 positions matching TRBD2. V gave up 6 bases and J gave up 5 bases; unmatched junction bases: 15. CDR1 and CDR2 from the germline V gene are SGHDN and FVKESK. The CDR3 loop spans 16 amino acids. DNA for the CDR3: TGTGCCAGCAGTAAAGGTCGCGGGAGAAAGTGGGAGACCCAGTACTTC. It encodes CASSKGRGRKWETQYF. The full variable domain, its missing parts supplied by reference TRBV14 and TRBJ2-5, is EAGVTQFPSHSVIEKGQTVTLRCDPISGHDNLYWYRRVMGKEIKFLLHFVKESKQDESGMPNNRFLAERTGGTYSTLKVQPAELEDSGVYFCASSKGRGRKWETQYFGPGTRLLVL.